This record looks at one T cell receptor beta chain sequence and its context. Its antigen is as yet unknown. V was clipped by 3 bases and J by 4 bases, with 12 bases between them. Germline CDR1 is MNHNY and CDR2 is SVGAGI (reference sequence). This CDR3 is built from 14 residues. The source of the sample is a study of cytomegalovirus exposure and HLA in healthy donors. Study-level findings and limits: Sequencing artifact likely explains a cluster of highly shared sequence variants. In a later analysis, specific HLA alleles were associated with approximately 16,000 TCR beta sequences at a 0.05 false discovery rate. The study flagged roughly 150 TCR beta chains as cytomegalovirus-associated.

With 60 Vbeta and 13 Jbeta primers, the PCR was carried out. Here immunoSEQ multiplex PCR was the method, and the copy in TCRdb shows in-frame clones only, minus some. There are roughly 110,000 clones in the sample; roughly three quarters occur only once, and almost 3% lies in the top ten. This receptor was taken from a woman aged 18-29 years in good health and CMV-seropositive. The chain is built from TRBV6-6 and TRBJ1-1, with D maybe TRBD1 (5 bases). Sequencing input: PBMCs. CDR3 nucleotides: TGTGCCAGCAGTTATAACGCAGGGTTCACTGAAGCTTTCTTT. This encodes CASSYNAGFTEAFF.